This record looks at one T cell receptor beta chain sequence and its context. Its antigen specificity is not known. One base away there is no much larger clone; base qualities are not given. CDR1 and CDR2 are read off the germline V gene as SQVTM and ANQGSEA. From the cysteine through the phenylalanine, the CDR3 covers 11 amino acids. Of the read, only the CDR3 DNA is kept; its 33 bases are in frame from base 1. The germline V end is reduced by 3 bases and the J end by 8 bases; junction bases left unmatched: 3. The sample originates from a study of early T cells in non-severe SARS-CoV-2 infection (dated by TCRdb to the early 2020s). The study in broad terms: TCR sequencing used bulk RNA from unsorted whole blood, so alpha and beta chains could not be paired.

The full study reports these points: VDJdb matching was skewed toward anti-spike CD8 responses, so virus-specific expansions were likely underestimated and private and CD4 specificities were missed.

Libraries were made using 5' RACE. The sequencer was a NextSeq 500. In the TCR library protocol, unique molecular identifiers were attached to individual cDNA molecules to correct for PCR bias and sequencing error. Both TCR alpha and beta chains were sequenced, and tight co-correlation was observed between alpha and beta sequence abundances in each sample. The original methods were these. V gene, J gene and CDR3 annotation of TCR sequences was performed with Decombinator V4. TCRs were defined as expanded if a significant change between any two time points was detected under a Poisson model with p below 0.0001. TCR abundances were normalised to the total number of TCRs sequenced per sample and were expressed as counts per million. TRAV1-2 paired with TRAJ12, TRAJ20 or TRAJ33 defined MAIT TCRs, while TRAV10 paired with TRAJ18 defined iNKT TCRs. VDJdb, accessed 1 November 2021, was searched for CMV, EBV and SARS-CoV-2 annotated TCRs, excluding TCRs annotated for multiple antigens. Through fastp at Q25 and MiXCR, TCRdb rebuilt clones from the public reads, retaining in-frame beta chains. CDR3 protein duplicates are merged, each entry listing the most common genes and DNA. What appears here as the V and J calls and clone size reflects TCRdb's work, not the paper's. This sample comprises approximately 90,000 distinct CDR3 sequences, 8% to 13% of them detected only once. In total, the top ten clones hold about 4.5% of the sample.

This was a case-control study nested in a cohort of healthcare workers in London, UK, who had nasopharyngeal swab PCR tests and blood samples taken every week. Healthcare workers were enrolled in the week of the UK lockdown, from 23 to 31 March 2020, and were followed every week for up to roughly 16 weeks. The sequenced sample was whole blood, obtained at baseline. The receptor was isolated from an adult who was a healthcare worker with PCR-confirmed SARS-CoV-2 infection or an uninfected control (not recorded which). The chain joins TRBV29-1 to TRBJ1-2, and TRBD1 aligns with 7 junction nucleotides. The DNA reads TGCAGCGTTGATGCAGGGGGAGGCTACACCTTC. It specifies CSVDAGGGYTF.